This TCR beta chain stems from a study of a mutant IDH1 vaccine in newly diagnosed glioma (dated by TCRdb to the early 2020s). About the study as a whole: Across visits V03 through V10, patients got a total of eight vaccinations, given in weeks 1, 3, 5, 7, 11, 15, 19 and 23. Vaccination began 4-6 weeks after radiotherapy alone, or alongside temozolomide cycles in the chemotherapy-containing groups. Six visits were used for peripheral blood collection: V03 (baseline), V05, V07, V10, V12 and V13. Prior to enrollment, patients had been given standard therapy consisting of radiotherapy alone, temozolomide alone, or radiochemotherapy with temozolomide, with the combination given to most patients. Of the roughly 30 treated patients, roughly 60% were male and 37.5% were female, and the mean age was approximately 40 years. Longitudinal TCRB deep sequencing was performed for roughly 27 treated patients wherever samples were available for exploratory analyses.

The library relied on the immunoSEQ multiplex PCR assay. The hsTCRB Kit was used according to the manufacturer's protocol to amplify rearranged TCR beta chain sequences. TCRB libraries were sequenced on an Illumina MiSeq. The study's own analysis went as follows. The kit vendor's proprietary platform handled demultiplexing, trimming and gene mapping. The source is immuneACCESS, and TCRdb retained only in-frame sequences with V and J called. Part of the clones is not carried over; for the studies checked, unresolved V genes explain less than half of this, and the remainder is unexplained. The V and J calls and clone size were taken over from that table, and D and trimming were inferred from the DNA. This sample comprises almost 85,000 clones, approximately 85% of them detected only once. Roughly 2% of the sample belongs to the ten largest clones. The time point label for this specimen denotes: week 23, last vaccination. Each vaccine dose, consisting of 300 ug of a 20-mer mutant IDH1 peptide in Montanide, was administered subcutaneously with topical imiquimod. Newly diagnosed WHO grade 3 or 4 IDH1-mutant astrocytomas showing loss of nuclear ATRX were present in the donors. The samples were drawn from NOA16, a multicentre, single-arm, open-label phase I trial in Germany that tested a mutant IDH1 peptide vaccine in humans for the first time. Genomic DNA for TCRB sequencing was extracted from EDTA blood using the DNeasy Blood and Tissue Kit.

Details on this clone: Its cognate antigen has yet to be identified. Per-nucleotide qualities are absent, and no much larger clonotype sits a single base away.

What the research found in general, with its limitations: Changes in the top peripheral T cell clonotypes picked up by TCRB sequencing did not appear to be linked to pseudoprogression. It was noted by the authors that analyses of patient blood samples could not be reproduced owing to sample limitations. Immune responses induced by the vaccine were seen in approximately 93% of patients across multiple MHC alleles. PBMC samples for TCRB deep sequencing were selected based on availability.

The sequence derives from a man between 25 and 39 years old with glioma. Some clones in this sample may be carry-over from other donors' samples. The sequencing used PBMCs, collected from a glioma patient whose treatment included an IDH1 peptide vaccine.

The base sequence is TGTGCCAGCAGTTTATCCCCCGGGCGGGGTTTTGGGCACGAGCAGTACTTC. It encodes CASSLSPGRGFGHEQYF. The V and J genes are TRBV28 and TRBJ2-7; TRBD2 is possibly the D segment (6 matching bases). Measured from the cysteine to the phenylalanine, the CDR3 is 17 residues long. Just the 51-base CDR3 DNA is kept, in frame starting at base 1. CDR1 MDHEN and CDR2 SYDVKM were looked up in the germline V gene. V is cut by 1 base and J by 5 bases, and the space between the germline ends is 21 bases.